The T cell receptor (beta chain) under discussion was sequenced for a study of Graves' ophthalmopathy and Graves' hyperthyroidism. Study-wide context: Sampling took place at initial diagnosis, with peripheral blood obtained before any treatment. Study findings and constraints: Ophthalmopathy versus stable hyperthyroidism: 13-signature model gave around 85% sensitivity, just under 82% specificity. Detected in blood as well were most expanded thyroid clonotypes with frequency above 0.001.

From RNA, the CDR3 regions of TCR beta chains were amplified and sequenced. Second-round multiplex PCR came after first-round RT-PCR with HTBI primers. TCRdb processed the multiplex PCR reads anew with MiXCR; each CDR3 protein has one entry. The sample yields roughly 350,000 distinct CDR3 sequences, about 15% seen once. There are many counts of this clonotype. The antigen is unknown. The CDR3 sequence is 15 residues long. The V and J ends lost 3 bases and 0 bases respectively, with 9 bases between them. Germline V gene sequence: CDR1 MNHEY, CDR2 SMNVEV (reference sequence). Sequencing was performed on peripheral blood. This receptor was taken from an adult woman with stable Graves' hyperthyroidism. The V gene is TRBV27, the J gene TRBJ1-5, with D maybe TRBD1 (5 bases). The CDR3 sequence: CASSLTVYSNQPQHF. The DNA for the CDR3 is TGTGCCAGCAGTTTGACAGTCTATAGCAATCAGCCCCAGCATTTT.